This T cell receptor beta chain was sequenced for a study of CD8 T cells in ankylosing spondylitis. Study findings and constraints: Disease-linked clones bore a CD8+ phenotype, appearing relatively rarely in peripheral blood. A number of the motif variants had already been described in reactive arthritis synovial fluid and blood.

J lost 3 bases, V lost 0 bases, and 5 bases had no gene match. CDR3 size: 15 residues. Germline-derived CDR1 and CDR2 are SGHRS and YFSETQ. As regards this clonotype: Its antigen is not identified.

One entry per CDR3 protein, called by TCRdb with MiXCR from the 5' RACE reads. The sample holds 350,000 or so distinct CDR3 sequences, approximately 10% seen once. The sequenced material came from blood, either unsorted or a sorted T cell fraction (not recorded which). The chain employs TRBV5-1 and TRBJ2-7, with 8 bases aligning to TRBD2. The origin of this receptor is a female donor with ankylosing spondylitis or in good health (not recorded which). This chain's CDR3 is CASSLGGSGGYEQYF. For the CDR3, the DNA is TGCGCCAGCAGCTTGGGAGGCAGCGGGGGCTACGAGCAGTACTTC.